This paragraph covers one T cell receptor (beta chain) sequence. The antigen is not known. Germline values: CDR1 KGHSY, CDR2 FQNENV. The CDR3 extends over 17 amino acids. V gave up 6 bases and J gave up 11 bases, with 26 bases separating them. The method was immunoSEQ multiplex PCR; TCRdb's version includes in-frame clones alone and lacks a portion of them. The sample has roughly 90,000 clones; roughly 90% are singletons. These data come from a study of graft-versus-host responses after intestinal transplantation. Study background: Each transplant was multivisceral, liver-intestinal, or isolated intestinal. Each patient got anti-thymocyte globulin induction, then tacrolimus and steroids for approximately 3 years. Regarding the study as a whole: There were GvH clones found in recipient marrow, and some of them appeared first in ileum or blood.

The chain is built from TRBV16 and TRBJ1-6; D perhaps matches TRBD1 (5 bases). This clonotype was obtained from a human donor who was the organ donor for an intestinal transplant. The source material was unstimulated CD4+ T cells sorted from spleen or lymph node cells, sampled before transplant. The CDR3 coding sequence is TGTGCCAGCAGTTATTCTCGTGGGGCAATCATTCGGGCACCCCTCCACTTT. Translation: CASSYSRGAIIRAPLHF.